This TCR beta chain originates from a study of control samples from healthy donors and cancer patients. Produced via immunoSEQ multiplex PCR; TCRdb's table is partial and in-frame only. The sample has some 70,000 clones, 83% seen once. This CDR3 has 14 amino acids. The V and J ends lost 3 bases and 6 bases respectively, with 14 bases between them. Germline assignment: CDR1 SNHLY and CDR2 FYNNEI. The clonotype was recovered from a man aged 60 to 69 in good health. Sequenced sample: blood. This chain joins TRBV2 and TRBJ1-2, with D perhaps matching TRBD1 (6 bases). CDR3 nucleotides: TGTGCCAGCAGTGAGTCAACAGGGATACATGGCTACACCTTC. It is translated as CASSESTGIHGYTF.